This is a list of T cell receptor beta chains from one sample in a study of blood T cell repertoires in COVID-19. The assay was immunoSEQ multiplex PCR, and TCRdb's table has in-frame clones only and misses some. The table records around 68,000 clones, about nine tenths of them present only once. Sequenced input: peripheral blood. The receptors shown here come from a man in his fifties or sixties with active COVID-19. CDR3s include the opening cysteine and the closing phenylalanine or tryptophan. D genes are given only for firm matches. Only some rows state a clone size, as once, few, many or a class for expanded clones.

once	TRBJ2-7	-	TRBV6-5	TGTGCCAGCAGTTACCCAGGTACCTACGAGCAGTACTTC	CASSYPGTYEQYF
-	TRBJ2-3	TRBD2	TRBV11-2	TGTGCCAGCAGCACCCAACTAGCGAGGGATACGCAGTATTTT	CASSTQLARDTQYF
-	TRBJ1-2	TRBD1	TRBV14	TGTGCCAGCAGCCGGGACAGGGGAGACTATGGCTACACCTTC	CASSRDRGDYGYTF
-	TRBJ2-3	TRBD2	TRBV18	TGTGCCAGCTCACCAGCTACTAGCGGGGACTCTTCAGATACGCAGTATTTT	CASSPATSGDSSDTQYF
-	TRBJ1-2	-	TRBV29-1	TGCAGCGACTCCCATAACTATGGCTACACCTTC	CSDSHNYGYTF
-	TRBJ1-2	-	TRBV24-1	TGTGCCACCAGTGACCCTTACTTTTCGGGCTACACCTTC	CATSDPYFSGYTF
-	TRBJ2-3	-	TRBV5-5	TGTGCCAGCAGCTTGGTCCCGGGCCGGGGGACAGATACGCAGTATTTT	CASSLVPGRGTDTQYF
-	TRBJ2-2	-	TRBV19	TGTGCCAGTAGGACAGCAGGGCTTAACACCGGGGAGCTGTTTTTT	CASRTAGLNTGELFF
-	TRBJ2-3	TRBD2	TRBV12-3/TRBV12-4	TGTGCCAGCTTAGCGGGTTTGGATACGCAGTATTTT	CASLAGLDTQYF
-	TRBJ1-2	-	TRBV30	TGTGCCTGGAGTGGGATGGACACTAACTATGGCTACACCTTC	CAWSGMDTNYGYTF
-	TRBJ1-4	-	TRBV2	TGTGCCAGCAGTGAGGGCAGGGGTAATGAAAAACTGTTTTTT	CASSEGRGNEKLFF
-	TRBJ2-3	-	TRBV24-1	TGTGCCACCAGTCGGCAGGGCATAGATACGCAGTATTTT	CATSRQGIDTQYF
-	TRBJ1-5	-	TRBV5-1	TGCGCCAGCAGCTTGGGTGCAGGGGCGCCGAATCAGCCCCAGCATTTT	CASSLGAGAPNQPQHF
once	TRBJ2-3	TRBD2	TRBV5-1	TGCGCCAGCAGCACCCGACTAGCGTTGGATACGCAGTATTTT	CASSTRLALDTQYF
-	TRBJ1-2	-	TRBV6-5	TGTGCCAGCAGCTCAACAGGGACCTTCTATGGCTACACCTTC	CASSSTGTFYGYTF
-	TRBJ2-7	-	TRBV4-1	TGCGCCAGCAGTACGCCTAGCAGACAACAAAAGGGCTATGACGAGCAGTACTTC	CASSTPSRQQKGYDEQYF
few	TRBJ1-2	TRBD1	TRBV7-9	TGTGCCAGCAGGTTACAGGGGCCACGACAGGACTACACCTTC	CASRLQGPRQDYTF
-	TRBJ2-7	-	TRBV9	TGTGCCAGCAGCGTATCCGGACAGAGTACCTACGAGCAGTACTTC	CASSVSGQSTYEQYF
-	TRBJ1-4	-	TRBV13	TGTGCCAGCTCCCAGGGAAGTTCTAAGGAAAAACTGTTTTTT	CASSQGSSKEKLFF
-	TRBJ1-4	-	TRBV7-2	TGTGCCAGCAGCTTAAAGGGCGGGCATGAAAAACTGTTTTTT	CASSLKGGHEKLFF
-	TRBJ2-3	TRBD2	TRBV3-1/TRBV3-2	TGTGCCAGCAGCCCCAGACTAGCCGGCCTCACAGATACGCAGTATTTT	CASSPRLAGLTDTQYF
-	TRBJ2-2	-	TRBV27	TGTGCCAGCAGTTTAGCAGGGCGCACCGGGGAGCTGTTTTTT	CASSLAGRTGELFF
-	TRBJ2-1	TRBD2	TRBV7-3	TGTGCCAGCAGCTTAAGGTTTGGTAGCGGGAGCAATGAGCAGTTCTTC	CASSLRFGSGSNEQFF
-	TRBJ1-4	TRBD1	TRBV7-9	TGTGCCAGCAGCCGCCGGACAGGCGGGAATGCAACTAATGAAAAACTGTTTTTT	CASSRRTGGNATNEKLFF
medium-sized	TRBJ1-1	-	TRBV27	TGTGCCAGCAGCGAGCAGGGTCAGGGGACTGAAGCTTTCTTT	CASSEQGQGTEAFF
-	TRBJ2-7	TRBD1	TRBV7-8	TGTGCCAGCAGCTTAGCCCTGGTCCCGGGACAGGGGAAACTTGCCTACGAGCAGTACTTC	CASSLALVPGQGKLAYEQYF
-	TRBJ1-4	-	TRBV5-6	TGTGCCAGCAGCTTTGGACAAGCTAATGAAAAACTGTTTTTT	CASSFGQANEKLFF
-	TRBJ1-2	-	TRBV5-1	TGCGCCAGCAGCTCCCCCCCGTCGGATGGCTACACCTTC	CASSSPPSDGYTF
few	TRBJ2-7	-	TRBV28	TGTGCCAGCAGTTTTCTCTACGAGCAGTACTTC	CASSFLYEQYF
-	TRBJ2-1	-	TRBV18	TGTGCCAGCTCCCCAGCCACGGGGTCGGAAAATGAGCAGTTCTTC	CASSPATGSENEQFF
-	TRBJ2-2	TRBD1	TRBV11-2	TGTGCCAGCAGGGCGACAGGGGCCACCGGGGAGCTGTTTTTT	CASRATGATGELFF
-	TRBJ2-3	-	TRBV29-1	TGCAGCGTCCCCAGGTATAACACAGATACGCAGTATTTT	CSVPRYNTDTQYF
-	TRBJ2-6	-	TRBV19	TGTGCCAGTAGTGTAGACAGAGCCAGGGGTGGGGCCAACGTCCTGACTTTC	CASSVDRARGGANVLTF
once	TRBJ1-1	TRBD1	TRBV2	TGTGCCAGCAGAAACAGGGGTTTGAAAAACACTGAAGCTTTCTTT	CASRNRGLKNTEAFF
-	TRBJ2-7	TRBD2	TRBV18	TGTGCCAGCTCACCCAATGGACTAGCGGTCTCCTACGAGCAGTACTTC	CASSPNGLAVSYEQYF
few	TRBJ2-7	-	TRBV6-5	TGTGCCAGCAGACCCGGACAGTTCTCCTACGAGCAGTACTTC	CASRPGQFSYEQYF
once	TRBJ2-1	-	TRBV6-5	TGTGCCAGCAGTTACCGACTGGACAATGAGCAGTTCTTC	CASSYRLDNEQFF
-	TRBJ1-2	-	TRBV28	TGTGCCAGCAGTCCTACAGCTAACTATGGCTACACCTTC	CASSPTANYGYTF
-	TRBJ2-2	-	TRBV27	TGTGCCAGCAGTTTCTCCACCGGGGAGCTGTTTTTT	CASSFSTGELFF
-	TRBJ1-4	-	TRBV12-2	TGTGCAAGTCGCTTAGTGGGGGGGCGCTATCATGAAAAACTGTTTTTT	CASRLVGGRYHEKLFF
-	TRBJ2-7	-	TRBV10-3	TGTGCCATCAGTGAGGGGGGGAGGCAGTACTTC	CAISEGGRQYF
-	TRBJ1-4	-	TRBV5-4	TGTGCCAGCAGCCCGGGACAAGGACAACTAACTAATGAAAAACTGTTTTTT	CASSPGQGQLTNEKLFF
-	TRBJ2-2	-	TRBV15	TGTGCCACCAGCAGCCAGGTTCTTACCGGGGAGCTGTTTTTT	CATSSQVLTGELFF
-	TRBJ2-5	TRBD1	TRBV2	TGTGCCAGCAGTCTACAGGGGTCCGCGCAAGAGACCCAGTACTTC	CASSLQGSAQETQYF
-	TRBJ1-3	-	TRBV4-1	TGCGCCAGCAGCCAAGATCGGGGGACCGGAAACACCATATATTTT	CASSQDRGTGNTIYF
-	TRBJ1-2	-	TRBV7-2	TGTGCCAGCAGCTTAGGGCCCACTAACTATGGCTACACCTTC	CASSLGPTNYGYTF
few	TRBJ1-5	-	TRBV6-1	TGTGCCAGCAGTGTTGAAAGGGGAAGGAGCAATCAGCCCCAGCATTTT	CASSVERGRSNQPQHF
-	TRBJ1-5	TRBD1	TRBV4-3	TGCGCCAGCAGCCAAGTCGCCGGGACAGGCAATCAGCCCCAGCATTTT	CASSQVAGTGNQPQHF
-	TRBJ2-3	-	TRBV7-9	TGTGCCAGCAGCCGACTGAGCACAGATACGCAGTATTTT	CASSRLSTDTQYF
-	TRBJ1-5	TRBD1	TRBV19	TGTGCCAGTAGTATCAGGGGGGCTTATAGCAATCAGCCCCAGCATTTT	CASSIRGAYSNQPQHF
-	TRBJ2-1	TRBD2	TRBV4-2	TGTGCCAGCAGCCAAGATGGGGGACTAGCGGGGAGTAATGAGCAGTTCTTC	CASSQDGGLAGSNEQFF
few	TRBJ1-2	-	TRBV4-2	TGTGCCAGCAGCCAAGCCCGGACAGACTCATATGGCTACACCTTC	CASSQARTDSYGYTF
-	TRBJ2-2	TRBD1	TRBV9	TGTGCCAGCAGCGTATCGACAGGGGGTGGGACCGGGGAGCTGTTTTTT	CASSVSTGGGTGELFF
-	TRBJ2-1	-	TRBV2	TGTGCCAGCACCCGGACTGGTCCCTACAATGAGCAGTTCTTC	CASTRTGPYNEQFF
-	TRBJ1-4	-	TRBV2	TGTGCCAGCAGTGAAGCTGAGTTGGCAACTAATGAAAAACTGTTTTTT	CASSEAELATNEKLFF
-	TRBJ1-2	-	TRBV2	TGTGCCAGCAGTGACCCCCCACAGGGAACTAACTATGGCTACACCTTC	CASSDPPQGTNYGYTF